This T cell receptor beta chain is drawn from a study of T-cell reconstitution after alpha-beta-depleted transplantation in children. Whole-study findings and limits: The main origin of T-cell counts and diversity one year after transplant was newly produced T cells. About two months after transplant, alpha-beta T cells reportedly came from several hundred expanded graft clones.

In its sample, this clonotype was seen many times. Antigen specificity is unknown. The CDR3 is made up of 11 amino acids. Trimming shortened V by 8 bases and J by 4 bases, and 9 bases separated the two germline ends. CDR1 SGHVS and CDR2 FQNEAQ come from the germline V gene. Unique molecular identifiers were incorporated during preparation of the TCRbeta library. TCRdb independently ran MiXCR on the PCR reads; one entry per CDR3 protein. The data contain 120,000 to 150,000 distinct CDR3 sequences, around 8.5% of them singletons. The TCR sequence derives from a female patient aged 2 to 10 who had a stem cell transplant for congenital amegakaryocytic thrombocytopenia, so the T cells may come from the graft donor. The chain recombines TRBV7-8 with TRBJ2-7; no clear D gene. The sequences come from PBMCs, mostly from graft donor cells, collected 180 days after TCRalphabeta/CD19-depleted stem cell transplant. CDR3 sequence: CASGVLYEQYF. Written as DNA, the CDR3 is TGTGCCAGCGGGGTATTGTACGAGCAGTACTTC.